These 7 T cell receptor beta chains were all obtained from the same sample, sequenced in a study of regulatory T cells in long-lasting Graves disease. Regarding time point: newly diagnosed GD, antithyroid drugs for less than 3 months. The authors made the TCR library using RNA they extracted from PBMCs. The TCR beta library used iRepertoire HTBI primers with Arm-PCR amplification of CDR3. One entry per CDR3 protein results from TCRdb running MiXCR on the multiplex PCR reads. The data hold over 350,000 distinct CDR3 sequences, with over 12% observed a single time. The same sample was also studied in work on T cells in Graves' hyperthyroidism and ophthalmopathy.

The sample consisted of peripheral blood mononuclear cells (PBMCs), taken at new diagnosis, from a patient treated with antithyroid drugs. Source of these receptors: a woman aged 40 to 50 with Graves disease.

This clonotype was observed at least ten times. This chain connects TRBV7-2 to TRBJ2-7; 13 bases align to TRBD2. Germline V CDR1 and CDR2: SGHTA, FQGNSA. The V segment lost 1 base and the J segment 1 base; nucleotides outside the gene matches: 1. The CDR3 runs to 16 residues. CDR3 residues: CASSLGLAGGSYEQYF. Here the CDR3 DNA reads TGTGCCAGCAGCTTAGGACTAGCGGGAGGATCCTACGAGCAGTACTTC. Supplemented by reference TRBV7-2 and TRBJ2-7, the full variable domain reads GAGVSQSPSNKVTEKGKDVELRCDPISGHTALYWYRQSLGQGLEFLIYFQGNSAPDKSGLPSDRFSAERTGGSVSTLTIQRTQQEDSAVYLCASSLGLAGGSYEQYFGPGTRLTVT.

The chain employs TRBV6-1 and TRBJ2-1; D gene ambiguous. Germline CDR1 reads MNHNS; CDR2 reads SASEGT. V lost 10 bases and J lost 0, with 13 bases in between. This CDR3 is 14 amino acids long. Here the CDR3 DNA reads TGTGCCACCTCCGGCCCCAGCTCCTACAATGAGCAGTTCTTC. This encodes CATSGPSSYNEQFF.

The rearrangement links TRBV11-3 to TRBJ2-2; 15 positions agree with TRBD2. Germline loops: CDR1 SGHNT, CDR2 YENEEA. CDR3 length: 18 residues. J was trimmed by 5 bases and V by 0 bases; bases with no gene match: 4. CDR3 DNA sequence: TGTGCCAGCAGCTTAGAAGGACTAGCGGGAGGGGATACCGGGGAGCTGTTTTTT. It codes for CASSLEGLAGGDTGELFF.

This clonotype was seen many times. V and J are TRBV7-2 and TRBJ2-5; D remains unclear. Germline CDR1 is SGHTA and CDR2 is FQGNSA. The V end lost 3 bases, the J end lost 4 bases, and 3 bases lay between the germline ends. The CDR3 has 11 amino acids. In DNA form, the CDR3 reads TGTGCCAGCAGCTTCACAGAGACCCAGTACTTC. It translates to CASSFTETQYF. The whole variable domain, filled in from reference TRBV7-2 and TRBJ2-5, reads GAGVSQSPSNKVTEKGKDVELRCDPISGHTALYWYRQSLGQGLEFLIYFQGNSAPDKSGLPSDRFSAERTGGSVSTLTIQRTQQEDSAVYLCASSFTETQYFGPGTRLLVL.

This chain links TRBV12-3 or TRBV12-4 with TRBJ1-6, with 7 nucleotides matching TRBD1. The CDR3 extends over 13 amino acids. Trimming removed 5 bases from V and 10 bases from J; junction bases left unmatched: 5. CDR3: CASSETGDSPLHF. For the CDR3, the DNA is TGTGCCAGCAGTGAAACAGGGGACTCACCCCTCCACTTT.

V and J are TRBV18 and TRBJ2-7; D not certain. V was pared by 1 base and J by 0 bases, with 16 bases between. This CDR3 region has 17 residues. Germline CDR1 is KGHSH and CDR2 is LQKENI. CDR3: CASSPRRSGLDSYEQYF. The CDR3 DNA is TGTGCCAGCTCACCACGCCGTTCAGGCCTAGACTCCTACGAGCAGTACTTC.

This clonotype was seen only a few times. The gene calls are TRBV6-2 or TRBV6-3 and TRBJ2-7; 13 positions match TRBD2. The J segment lost 5 bases and the V segment lost 6 bases, leaving 4 bases of the junction unmatched. Germline loops: CDR1 MNHEY, CDR2 SVGEGT. This CDR3 is built from 14 residues. The CDR3: CASSKGLAGDEQYF. CDR3 coding DNA: TGTGCCAGCAGCAAAGGACTAGCGGGAGACGAGCAGTACTTC.